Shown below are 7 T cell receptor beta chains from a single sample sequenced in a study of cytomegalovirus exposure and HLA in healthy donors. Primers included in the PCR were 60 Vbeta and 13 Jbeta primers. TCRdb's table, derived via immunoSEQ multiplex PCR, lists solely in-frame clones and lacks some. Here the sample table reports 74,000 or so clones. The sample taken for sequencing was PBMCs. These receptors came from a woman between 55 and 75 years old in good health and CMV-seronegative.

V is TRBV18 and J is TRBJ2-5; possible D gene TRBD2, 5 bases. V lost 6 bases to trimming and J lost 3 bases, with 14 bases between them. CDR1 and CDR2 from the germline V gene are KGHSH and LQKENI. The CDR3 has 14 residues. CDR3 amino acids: CASSWVGAEETQYF. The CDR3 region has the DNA TGTGCCAGCTCCTGGGTGGGAGCGGAAGAGACCCAGTACTTC.

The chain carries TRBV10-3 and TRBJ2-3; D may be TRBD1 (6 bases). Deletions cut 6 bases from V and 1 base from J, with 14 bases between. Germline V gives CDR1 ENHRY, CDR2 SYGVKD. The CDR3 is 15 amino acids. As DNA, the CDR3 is TGTGCCATCAGCAATACAGGGATTGGCACAGATACGCAGTATTTT. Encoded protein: CAISNTGIGTDTQYF.

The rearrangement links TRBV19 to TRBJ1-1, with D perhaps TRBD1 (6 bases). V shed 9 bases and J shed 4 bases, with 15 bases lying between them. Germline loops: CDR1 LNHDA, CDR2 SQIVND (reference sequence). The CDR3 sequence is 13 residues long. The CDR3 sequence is CARLRGAGTEAFF. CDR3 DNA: TGTGCCAGGCTCAGGGGCGCGGGCACTGAAGCTTTCTTT.

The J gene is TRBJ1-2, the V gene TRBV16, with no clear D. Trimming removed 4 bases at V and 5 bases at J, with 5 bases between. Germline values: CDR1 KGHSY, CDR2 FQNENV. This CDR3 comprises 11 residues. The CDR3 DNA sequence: TGTGCCAGCAGCCGAGAATATGGCTACACCTTC. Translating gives CASSREYGYTF.

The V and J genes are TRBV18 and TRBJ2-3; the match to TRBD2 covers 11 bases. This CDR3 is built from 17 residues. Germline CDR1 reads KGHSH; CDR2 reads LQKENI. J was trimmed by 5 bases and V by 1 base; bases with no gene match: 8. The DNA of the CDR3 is TGTGCCAGCTCACCACTTCTACTAGCGGGAGTTGGAGATACGCAGTATTTT. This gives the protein CASSPLLLAGVGDTQYF.

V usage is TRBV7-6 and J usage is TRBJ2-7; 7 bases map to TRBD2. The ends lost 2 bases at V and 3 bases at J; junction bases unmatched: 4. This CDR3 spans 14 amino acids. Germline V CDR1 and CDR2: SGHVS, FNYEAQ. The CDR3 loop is CASSLQLADYEQYF. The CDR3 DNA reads TGTGCCAGCAGCTTACAGCTAGCGGACTACGAGCAGTACTTC.

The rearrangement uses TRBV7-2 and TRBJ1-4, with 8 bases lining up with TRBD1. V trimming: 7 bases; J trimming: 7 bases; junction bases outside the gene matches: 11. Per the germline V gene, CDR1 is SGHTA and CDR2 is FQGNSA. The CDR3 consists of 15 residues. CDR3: CASTPQGASGEKLFF. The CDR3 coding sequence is TGTGCCAGCACCCCCCAGGGGGCGAGTGGTGAAAAACTGTTTTTT.